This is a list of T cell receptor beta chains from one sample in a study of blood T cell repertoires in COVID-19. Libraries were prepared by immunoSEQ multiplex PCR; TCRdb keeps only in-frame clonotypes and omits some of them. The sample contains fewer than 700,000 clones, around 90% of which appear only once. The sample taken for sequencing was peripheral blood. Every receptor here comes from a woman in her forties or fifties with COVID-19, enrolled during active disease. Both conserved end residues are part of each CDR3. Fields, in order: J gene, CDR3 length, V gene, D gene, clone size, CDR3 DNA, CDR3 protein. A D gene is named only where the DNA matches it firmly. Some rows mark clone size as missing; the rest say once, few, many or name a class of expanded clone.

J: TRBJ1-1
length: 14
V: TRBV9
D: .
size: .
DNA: TGTGCCAGCAGTTACGGTTCAGGGATCACTGAAGCTTTCTTT
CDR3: CASSYGSGITEAFF

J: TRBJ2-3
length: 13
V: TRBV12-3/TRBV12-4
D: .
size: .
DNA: TGTGCCAGCAGTCGGGACTTAGTAGATACGCAGTATTTT
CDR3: CASSRDLVDTQYF

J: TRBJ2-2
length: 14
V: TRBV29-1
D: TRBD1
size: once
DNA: TGCAGCGTTAGGGGGCTACTAAACACCGGGGAGCTGTTTTTT
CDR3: CSVRGLLNTGELFF

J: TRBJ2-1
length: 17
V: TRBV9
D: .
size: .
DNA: TGTGCCAGCAGCTCCAGGGGTGGCGGGAGCTCCTACAATGAGCAGTTCTTC
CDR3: CASSSRGGGSSYNEQFF

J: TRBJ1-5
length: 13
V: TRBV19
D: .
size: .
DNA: TGTGCCAGTAGGGACAGCGCCAATCAGCCCCAGCATTTT
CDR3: CASRDSANQPQHF

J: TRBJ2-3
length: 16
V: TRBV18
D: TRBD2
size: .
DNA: TGTGCCAGCTCACCCTTCACGGGGGGGGACACAGATACGCAGTATTTT
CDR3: CASSPFTGGDTDTQYF

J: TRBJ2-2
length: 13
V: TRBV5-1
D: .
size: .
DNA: TGCGCCAGCAGCTTAGCGTGGTTCGGGGAGCTGTTTTTT
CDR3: CASSLAWFGELFF

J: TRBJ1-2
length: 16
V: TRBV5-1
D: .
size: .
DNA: TGCGCCAGCAGCTTGGAGAGTGGACAACTCTATGGTGGCTACACCTTC
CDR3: CASSLESGQLYGGYTF

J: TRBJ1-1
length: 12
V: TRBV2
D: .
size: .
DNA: TGTGCCAGCAGCTACAGAAGGGGGGAAGCTTTCTTT
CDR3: CASSYRRGEAFF

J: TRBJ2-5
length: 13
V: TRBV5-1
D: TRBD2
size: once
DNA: TGCGCCAGCAGCTTGGGACTAGCGGAGACCCAGTACTTC
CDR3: CASSLGLAETQYF

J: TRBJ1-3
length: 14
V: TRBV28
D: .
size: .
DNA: TGTGCCAGCAGTTTAAGGCAGGGTTACAACACCATATATTTT
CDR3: CASSLRQGYNTIYF

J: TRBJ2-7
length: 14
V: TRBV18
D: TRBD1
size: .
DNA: TGTGCCAGCTCATATGGGACAGGAACCTACGAGCAGTACTTC
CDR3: CASSYGTGTYEQYF

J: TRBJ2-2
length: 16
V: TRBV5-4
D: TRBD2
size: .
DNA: TGTGCCAGCAGCTTGAGGAGACTAGCTAGCACCGGGGAGCTGTTTTTT
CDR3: CASSLRRLASTGELFF

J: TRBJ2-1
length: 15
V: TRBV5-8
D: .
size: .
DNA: TGTGCCAGCAGCGCCAGGGGAAGCTCCTACAATGAGCAGTTCTTC
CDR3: CASSARGSSYNEQFF

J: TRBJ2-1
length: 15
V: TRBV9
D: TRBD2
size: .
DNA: TGTGCCAGCAGCGCCAGCGGGGGGGGATACAATGAGCAGTTCTTC
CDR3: CASSASGGGYNEQFF

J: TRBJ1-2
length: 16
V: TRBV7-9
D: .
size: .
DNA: TGTGCCAGCAGCGACCGTGGGTGGCAGGGAAGTTATGGCTACACCTTC
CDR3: CASSDRGWQGSYGYTF

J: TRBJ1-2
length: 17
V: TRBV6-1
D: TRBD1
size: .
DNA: TGTGCCAGCAGTGTCGGACAGGGGGAGACCGTAAACTATGGCTACACCTTC
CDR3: CASSVGQGETVNYGYTF

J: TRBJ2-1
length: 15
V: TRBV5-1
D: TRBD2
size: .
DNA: TGCGCCAGCAGCCCTACTAGCGGGCTTGACAATGAGCAGTTCTTC
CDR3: CASSPTSGLDNEQFF

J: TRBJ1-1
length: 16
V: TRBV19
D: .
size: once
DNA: TGTGCCAGTAGCCCCTATGGAGGTCTCATGAACACTGAAGCTTTCTTT
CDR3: CASSPYGGLMNTEAFF

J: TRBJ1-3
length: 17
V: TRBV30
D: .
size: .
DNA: TGTGCCTGGAGTAACCACAGAACCTCGAGCTCTGGAAACACCATATATTTT
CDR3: CAWSNHRTSSSGNTIYF

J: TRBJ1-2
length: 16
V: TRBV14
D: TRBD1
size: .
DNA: TGTGCCAGCAGCCAAGATCCCCGGACAGGGAACTATGGCTACACCTTC
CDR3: CASSQDPRTGNYGYTF

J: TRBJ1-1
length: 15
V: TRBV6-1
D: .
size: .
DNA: TGTGCCAGCAGTGAATTAGGTAGGCAGGACACTGAAGCTTTCTTT
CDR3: CASSELGRQDTEAFF

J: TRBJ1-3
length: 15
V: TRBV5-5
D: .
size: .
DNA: TGTGCCAGCAGCTTGGCCACAGGGAATGCGAACACCATATATTTT
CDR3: CASSLATGNANTIYF

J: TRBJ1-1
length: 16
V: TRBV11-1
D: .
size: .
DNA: TGTGCCAGCAGTTTTAGGTTCGGGGGGCGCGGAACTGAAGCTTTCTTT
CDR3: CASSFRFGGRGTEAFF

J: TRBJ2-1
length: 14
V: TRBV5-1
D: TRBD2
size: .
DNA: TGCGCCAGCAAATCCGGGGGGGCCGAGGGTGAGCAGTTCTTC
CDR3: CASKSGGAEGEQFF

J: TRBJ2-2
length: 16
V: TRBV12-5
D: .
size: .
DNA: TGTGCTAGTGGCTATCACAGGCTCCAGTATACCGGGGAGCTGTTTTTT
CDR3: CASGYHRLQYTGELFF

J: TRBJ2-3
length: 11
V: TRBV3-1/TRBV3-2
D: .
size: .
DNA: TGTGCCAGCAGCCTGAGAGATACGCAGTATTTT
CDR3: CASSLRDTQYF

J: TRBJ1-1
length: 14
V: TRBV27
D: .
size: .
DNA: TGTGCCAGCAGTTATCTGGGCTCGAACACTGAAGCTTTCTTT
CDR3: CASSYLGSNTEAFF

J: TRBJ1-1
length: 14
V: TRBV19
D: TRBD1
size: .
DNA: TGTGCCAGTAGTGTGGGACAGATGAACACTGAAGCTTTCTTT
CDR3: CASSVGQMNTEAFF

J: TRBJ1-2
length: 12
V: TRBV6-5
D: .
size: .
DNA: TGTGCCAGCAGTCAGACAGCCTATGGCTACACCTTC
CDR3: CASSQTAYGYTF

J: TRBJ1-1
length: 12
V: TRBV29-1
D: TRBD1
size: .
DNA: TGCGGGACAGGGCAGGTGGACACTGAAGCTTTCTTT
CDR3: CGTGQVDTEAFF

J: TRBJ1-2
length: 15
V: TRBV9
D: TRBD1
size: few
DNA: TGTGCCAGCAGCGTAGAGGGACAGGGGAGCTATGGCTACACCTTC
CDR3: CASSVEGQGSYGYTF

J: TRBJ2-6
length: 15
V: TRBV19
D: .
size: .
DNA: TGTGCCAGTAGGTCAGGGGCCTCCGGGGCCAACGTCCTGACTTTC
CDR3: CASRSGASGANVLTF

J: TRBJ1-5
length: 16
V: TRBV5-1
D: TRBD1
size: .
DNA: TGCGCCAGCAGCTTAGGGGACAGGGGAGGCGATCAGCCCCAGCATTTT
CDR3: CASSLGDRGGDQPQHF

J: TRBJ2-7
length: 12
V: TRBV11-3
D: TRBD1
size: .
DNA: TGTGCCAGCAGCGGGACAGGGTACGAGCAGTACTTC
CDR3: CASSGTGYEQYF

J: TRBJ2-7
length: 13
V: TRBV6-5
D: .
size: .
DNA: TGTGCCAGCAAGAAGAAGGGGATTGATGAGCAGTACTTC
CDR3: CASKKKGIDEQYF

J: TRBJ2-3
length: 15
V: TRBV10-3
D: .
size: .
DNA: TGTGCCATCAGTGTAGGACTGGAGGCCACAGATACGCAGTATTTT
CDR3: CAISVGLEATDTQYF

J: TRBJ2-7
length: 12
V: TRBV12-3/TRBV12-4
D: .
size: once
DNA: TGTGCCAGCAGTTTCGACACCTACGAGCAGTACTTC
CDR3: CASSFDTYEQYF

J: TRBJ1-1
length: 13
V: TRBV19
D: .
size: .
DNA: TGTGCCAGTAGTGTTAACTTGAACACTGAAGCTTTCTTT
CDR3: CASSVNLNTEAFF

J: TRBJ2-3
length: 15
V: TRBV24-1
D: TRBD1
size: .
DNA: TGTGCCACCAGTGCCGGACAGGGGAGGGCAGATACGCAGTATTTT
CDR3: CATSAGQGRADTQYF

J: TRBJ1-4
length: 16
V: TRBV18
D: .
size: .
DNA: TGTGCCAGCTCACCGGTTGCAAATCAGGGCGGCGAAAAACTGTTTTTT
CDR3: CASSPVANQGGEKLFF

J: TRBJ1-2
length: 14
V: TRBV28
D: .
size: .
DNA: TGTGCCAGCAGTCCCCCAGGGTGGATTTACGGCTACACCTTC
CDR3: CASSPPGWIYGYTF